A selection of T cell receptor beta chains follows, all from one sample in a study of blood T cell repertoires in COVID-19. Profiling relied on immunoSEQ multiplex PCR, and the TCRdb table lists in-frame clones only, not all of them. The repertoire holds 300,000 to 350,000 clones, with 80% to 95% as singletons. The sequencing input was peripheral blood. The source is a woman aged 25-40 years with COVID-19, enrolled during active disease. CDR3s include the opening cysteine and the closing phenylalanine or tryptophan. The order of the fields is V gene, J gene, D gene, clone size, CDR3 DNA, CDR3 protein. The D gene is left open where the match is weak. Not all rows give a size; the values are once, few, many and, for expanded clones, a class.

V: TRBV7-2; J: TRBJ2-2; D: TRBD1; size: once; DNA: TGTGCCAGCAGCTTGAGACAGGGCTGGGGGACCGGGGAGCTGTTTTTT; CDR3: CASSLRQGWGTGELFF
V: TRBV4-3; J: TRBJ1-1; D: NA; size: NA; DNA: TGCGCCAGCAGCCAAGGTTTGTCGGGTTACACTGAAGCTTTCTTT; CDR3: CASSQGLSGYTEAFF
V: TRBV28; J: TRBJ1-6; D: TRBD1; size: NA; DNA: TGTGCCAGCAGTACGGCAGACAGGGGTTTTAATTCACCCCTCCACTTT; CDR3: CASSTADRGFNSPLHF
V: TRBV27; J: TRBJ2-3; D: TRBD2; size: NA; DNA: TGTGCCAGCAGTGGGACTAGCGGGAGGGCGAGGGCAGATACGCAGTATTTT; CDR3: CASSGTSGRARADTQYF
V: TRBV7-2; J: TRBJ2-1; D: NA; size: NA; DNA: TGTGCCAGCAGCCCCGGTGGTAGCTGGCCCCAGCAGTTCTTC; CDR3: CASSPGGSWPQQFF
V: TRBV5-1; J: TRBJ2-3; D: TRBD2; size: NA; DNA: TGCGCCAGCAGCGCCACTAGCGGGAGGATAAGCACAGATACGCAGTATTTT; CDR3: CASSATSGRISTDTQYF
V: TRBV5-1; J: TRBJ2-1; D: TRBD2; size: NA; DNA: TGCGCCAGCAGCTCTCCGGGACTAGCGGTCAATGAGCAGTTCTTC; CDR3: CASSSPGLAVNEQFF
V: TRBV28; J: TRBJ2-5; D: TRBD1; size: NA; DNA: TGTGCCAGCAGGCAATTAGACAGGGGAATGGAGACCCAGTACTTC; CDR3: CASRQLDRGMETQYF
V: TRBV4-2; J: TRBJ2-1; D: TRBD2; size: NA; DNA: TGTGCCAGCAGCCAAGAACTAGCGGGCTACTACAATGAGCAGTTCTTC; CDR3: CASSQELAGYYNEQFF
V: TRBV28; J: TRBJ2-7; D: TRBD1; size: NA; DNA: TGTGCCAGCAGTTTCCGCGGGACAGGGTCCTACGAGCAGTACTTC; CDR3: CASSFRGTGSYEQYF
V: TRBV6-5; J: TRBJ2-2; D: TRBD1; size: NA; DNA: TGTGCCAGCAGATCGACAGGGTCCGGGGAGCTGTTTTTT; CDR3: CASRSTGSGELFF
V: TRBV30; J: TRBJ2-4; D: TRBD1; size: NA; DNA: TGTGCCCTGCGGCGAGGGACAGAACCTTGGAACATTCAGTACTTC; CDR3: CALRRGTEPWNIQYF